This record looks at one TCR beta chain sequence and its context. Its antigen remains unidentified. These data come from a study of cytotoxic CD8 clonotypes in ibrutinib-treated CLL. Study-level results: Clonality correlated strongly with circulating CD8+ T cells and exceeded age-matched healthy donors at baseline.

Produced via immunoSEQ multiplex PCR; TCRdb's table is partial and in-frame only. This sample has just over 200,000 clones, with 65% to 80% found just once. Germline lookup yields CDR1 SGHTA and CDR2 FQGNSA. V trimming: 7 bases; J trimming: 8 bases; junction bases outside the gene matches: 19. The CDR3 spans 17 residues. The sequencing used PBMCs, collected after 12 months of ibrutinib treatment. This sequence originates from a human donor with chronic lymphocytic leukemia. The chain uses TRBV7-2 and TRBJ2-1, with 8 bases identical to TRBD2. CDR3 in amino acids: CASIGGRGGGRLYEQFF. In DNA, the CDR3 is TGTGCCAGCATAGGGGGAAGAGGTGGCGGGAGGCTCTATGAGCAGTTCTTC.